Below are 30 T cell receptor beta chains sequenced from a single sample in a study of blood T cell repertoires in COVID-19. Sequencing used immunoSEQ multiplex PCR; TCRdb keeps in-frame clones, though not all of them. The table includes about 210,000 clones, under 90% detected once. Sequenced sample: PBMCs or T cells enriched from blood (not recorded which). The receptor source for this set is a woman aged 45-60 years with acute COVID-19.

This chain joins TRBV7-3 and TRBJ2-7, with a weak D call TRBD2 (5 bases). This CDR3 has 14 amino acids. Germline lookup yields CDR1 SGHTA and CDR2 FQGTGA. The V and J ends lost 2 bases and 2 bases respectively, with 10 bases between them. CDR3 sequence: CASSLGLAPYEQYF. CDR3 coding DNA: TGTGCCAGCAGCTTAGGGCTAGCTCCCTACGAGCAGTACTTC.

This clone has a handful of counts. The chain is built from TRBV7-2 and TRBJ1-6, with no clear D. V was trimmed by 5 bases and J by 7 bases, leaving 3 bases between them. The CDR3 totals 11 residues. Germline CDR1 reads SGHTA; CDR2 reads FQGNSA. The CDR3: CASSQNSPLHF. The CDR3 coding sequence is TGTGCCAGCAGCCAAAATTCACCCCTCCACTTT.

The chain recombines TRBV2 with TRBJ2-1; 10 bases map to TRBD2. Germline CDR1 reads SNHLY; CDR2 reads FYNNEI. V gave up 6 bases and J gave up 5 bases; unmatched junction bases: 7. The CDR3 loop spans 15 amino acids. CDR3 DNA sequence: TGTGCCAGCAGGGAGCGGGAGGGCCGGAACAATGAGCAGTTCTTC. It yields the protein CASREREGRNNEQFF.

The genes are TRBV7-9 and TRBJ1-4; TRBD1 might be the D (5 bases). Germline V gene lookup returns CDR1 SEHNR and CDR2 FQNEAQ (reference sequence). CDR3 size: 16 residues. Trimming removed 1 base from V and 0 bases from J, with 9 bases in between. The DNA of the CDR3 is TGTGCCAGCAGCTTAGGGGGCTATGCAACTAATGAAAAACTGTTTTTT. Translating it yields CASSLGGYATNEKLFF.

Comment on this clone: A read error is possible here, since a much larger clone lies one base away. The same CDR3 is also encoded by other DNA sequences in this sample. The chain joins TRBV9 to TRBJ1-2; 9 nucleotides line up with TRBD1. The V gene's germline CDR1 is SGDLS and CDR2 YYNGEE. The CDR3 totals 16 residues. CDR3 sequence (DNA): TGCGCCAGCAGCGGGGGGGACAGGGCGTCTAACTATGGCTACACCTTC. Translation gives CASSGGDRASNYGYTF.

The rearrangement joins TRBV6-5 to TRBJ2-5; 10 positions agree with TRBD1. V was pared by 6 bases and J by 5 bases, with 9 bases of the junction left unmatched. Germline-derived CDR1 and CDR2 are MNHEY and SVGAGI. The CDR3 totals 15 residues. The CDR3 spells CASRAGTGDLETQYF. As DNA, the CDR3 is TGTGCCAGCAGGGCCGGGACAGGGGATTTGGAGACCCAGTACTTC.

This chain links TRBV12-3 or TRBV12-4 with TRBJ2-7; no reliable D call. Trimming stripped 5 bases from V and 2 bases from J, with 7 bases between. There are 12 residues in the CDR3. In DNA form, the CDR3 reads TGTGCCAGCAGTGCTAATGCCTACGAGCAGTACTTC. This codes for CASSANAYEQYF.

The J gene is TRBJ1-6, the V gene TRBV3-1 (or the pseudogene TRBV3-2); tentatively, D is TRBD1 (5 bases). The CDR3 spans 14 residues. CDR1 and CDR2 (germline): LGHDT, YNNKEL (reference sequence). Deletions cut 1 base from V and 7 bases from J, with 8 bases between. The CDR3 DNA is TGTGCCAGCAGCCAAGTCGGGGGAAATTCACCCCTCCACTTT. The encoded protein is CASSQVGGNSPLHF.

This chain links TRBV9 with TRBJ1-2, with D possibly being TRBD1 (5 bases). The V gene's germline CDR1 is SGDLS and CDR2 YYNGEE. V shed 6 bases and J shed 1 base, with 10 bases lying between them. CDR3 length equals 13 residues. CDR3 nucleotide sequence: TGTGCCAGCACCCCGGGGGATAACTATGGCTACACCTTC. Translation gives CASTPGDNYGYTF.

This clone occurred a few times. The chain couples TRBV18 to TRBJ2-7; 8 nucleotides agree with TRBD2. With 2 bases clipped from V and 0 bases from J, the junction kept 6 bases outside the gene matches. In germline, CDR1 is KGHSH, CDR2 LQKENI. The CDR3 length is 16 residues. The CDR3 loop reads CASSPEDGRVSYEQYF. The CDR3, as DNA: TGTGCCAGCTCACCAGAGGACGGGAGGGTCTCCTACGAGCAGTACTTC.

This sequence joins TRBV24-1 and TRBJ1-5, with D uncertain. Per germline, CDR1 KGHDR and CDR2 SFDVKD. V lost 6 bases, J lost 0 bases, and 14 bases lay in between. The CDR3 extends over 16 amino acids. The CDR3 bases are TGTGCCACCAGTACCCGGGTCTCCAATAGCAATCAGCCCCAGCATTTT. As protein: CATSTRVSNSNQPQHF.

V is TRBV28 and J is TRBJ2-7; TRBD1 matches 7 bases. Germline V gene lookup returns CDR1 MDHEN and CDR2 SYDVKM. Unmatched junction bases numbered 0, after V lost 4 bases and J lost 3 bases. The CDR3 extends over 12 amino acids. CDR3 amino acids: CASSWTGYEQYF. As DNA, the CDR3 is TGTGCCAGCAGTTGGACAGGCTACGAGCAGTACTTC.

The genes are TRBV6-5 and TRBJ1-5, with D unclear. Germline values: CDR1 MNHEY, CDR2 SVGAGI. This CDR3 comprises 14 residues. V gave up 5 bases and J gave up 3 bases, with 11 bases separating them. The CDR3 is CASSHRSSNQPQHF. CDR3 bases: TGTGCCAGCAGTCACCGGAGTTCCAATCAGCCCCAGCATTTT.

V usage is TRBV11-2 and J usage is TRBJ2-7; 9 positions match TRBD1. Trimming took 2 bases from V and 0 from J; bases not matched to a gene: 2. CDR3 length equals 15 residues. Germline values: CDR1 SGHAT, CDR2 FQNNGV. Here the CDR3 DNA reads TGTGCCAGCAGCTTAACACAGGGGGCCTCCTACGAGCAGTACTTC. It is translated as CASSLTQGASYEQYF. The complete variable domain, with remaining parts taken from reference TRBV11-2 and TRBJ2-7, reads EAGVAQSPRYKIIEKRQSVAFWCNPISGHATLYWYQQILGQGPKLLIQFQNNGVVDDSQLPKDRFSAERLKGVDSTLKIQPAKLEDSAVYLCASSLTQGASYEQYFGPGTRLTVT.

The rearrangement uses TRBV4-3 and TRBJ2-7; 10 nucleotides agree with TRBD1. The V gene's germline CDR1 is LGHNA and CDR2 YSLEER. CDR3 length: 15 residues. Trimming at V came to 3 bases and at J to 0 bases, leaving 2 bases not matched to a gene. Here the CDR3 reads CASSQGDRGSYEQYF. The DNA of the CDR3 is TGCGCCAGCAGCCAGGGGGACAGGGGCTCCTACGAGCAGTACTTC.

The CDR3 is CASSPRGGTQETQYF. For the CDR3, the DNA is TGTGCCAGCAGCCCCCGGGGGGGGACTCAAGAGACCCAGTACTTC. V and J are TRBV7-2 and TRBJ2-5; 8 nucleotides match TRBD2. V gave up 5 bases and J gave up 2 bases; unmatched junction bases: 7. Germline-derived CDR1 and CDR2 are SGHTA and FQGNSA. The CDR3 is 15 amino acids.

The gene calls are TRBV4-1 and TRBJ2-3; perhaps TRBD2 as D (7 bases). Between the trimmed V and J ends, which lost 1 base and 1 base, there was a span of 12 bases. The CDR3 sequence is 16 residues long. Germline V CDR1 and CDR2: MGHRA, YSYEKL. The CDR3 protein is CASSQVGGARTDTQYF. CDR3 nucleotides: TGCGCCAGCAGCCAAGTAGGGGGGGCACGCACAGATACGCAGTATTTT.

The V gene is TRBV21-1, the J gene TRBJ1-4; the D call TRBD1 from the table was never checked on the DNA. TRBV21-1 is assigned pseudogene status. The length of the CDR3 is 14 residues. The CDR3: CASSEDRVMEKLFF. CDR3 bases: TGTGCCAGCAGCGAGGACAGGGTTATGGAAAAACTGTTTTTT.

This chain links TRBV30 with TRBJ2-1, with TRBD2 matching over 13 bases. The CDR3 is 15 residues long. Germline V lookup: CDR1 GTSNPN, CDR2 SVGIG (reference sequence). After removal of 4 bases from V and 7 bases from J, the junction contained 7 bases not matched to a gene. DNA for the CDR3: TGTGCCTGGACTGGACTAGCGGGAGAGCGGAATGAGCAGTTCTTC. It codes for CAWTGLAGERNEQFF.

The V gene is TRBV7-9, the J gene TRBJ1-1, with D possibly matching TRBD1 (5 bases). Germline V gene lookup returns CDR1 SEHNR and CDR2 FQNEAQ (reference sequence). Trimming removed 11 bases from V and 5 bases from J, with 9 bases in between. The CDR3 loop spans 10 amino acids. CDR3 loop: CAVGGTEAFF. DNA for the CDR3: TGTGCCGTGGGGGGGACTGAAGCTTTCTTT. The variable domain in full, with the rest retrieved from reference TRBV7-9 and TRBJ1-1, is DTGVSQNPRHKITKRGQNVTFRCDPISEHNRLYWYRQTLGQGPEFLTYFQNEAQLEKSRLLSDRFSAERPKGSFSTLEIQRTEQGDSAMYLCAVGGTEAFFGQGTRLTVV.

The rearrangement joins TRBV20-1 to TRBJ1-2; D unresolved. Germline lookup yields CDR1 DFQATT and CDR2 SNEGSKA (reference sequence). Trimming took off 4 bases at V and 7 bases at J, with 10 bases between the two ends. The CDR3 sequence is 11 residues long. CDR3 protein: CSAIPIGGYTF. CDR3 nucleotides: TGCAGTGCTATACCTATCGGTGGCTACACCTTC.

V and J are TRBV7-2 and TRBJ2-5, with 7 bases lining up with TRBD1. V was clipped by 5 bases and J by 1 base; unmatched bases: 7. Per the germline V gene, CDR1 is SGHTA and CDR2 is FQGNSA. This CDR3 has 15 residues. The CDR3 DNA is TGTGCCAGCAGCATCCCGACAGGGCCCCAAGAGACCCAGTACTTC. Translating it yields CASSIPTGPQETQYF.

The rearrangement links TRBV10-1 to TRBJ1-5, with 7 bases fitting TRBD1. Losses at the gene ends were 5 bases for V and 4 bases for J; bases not matched to a gene: 5. The CDR3 length is 14 residues. Germline CDR1 reads WNHNN; CDR2 reads SYGVQD (reference sequence). Here the CDR3 reads CASSIPGQNQPQHF. The CDR3 DNA follows: TGCGCCAGCAGTATACCGGGACAGAATCAGCCCCAGCATTTT.

This chain connects TRBV7-6 to TRBJ2-7; TRBD1 agrees at 9 bases. The ends lost 0 bases at V and 4 bases at J; junction bases unmatched: 7. CDR1 and CDR2 from the germline V gene are SGHVS and FNYEAQ. This CDR3 contains 16 residues. The CDR3 DNA is TGTGCCAGCAGCTTAGCTCTAACAGGGGGCCTTTACGAGCAGTACTTC. This translates into CASSLALTGGLYEQYF.

The rearrangement links TRBV25-1 to TRBJ2-5, with TRBD1 matching 8 bases. Germline V lookup: CDR1 MGHDK, CDR2 SYGVNS. This CDR3 has 15 residues. The V gene end was trimmed by 3 bases and the J gene end by 5 bases; junction bases not matched to a gene: 8. The CDR3 spells CASSDSGQATETQYF. CDR3 coding DNA: TGTGCCAGCAGTGATTCGGGACAGGCGACGGAGACCCAGTACTTC.

A single count supports this clone. The gene calls are TRBV15 and TRBJ1-1, with 8 bases aligning to TRBD1. The CDR3 loop spans 16 amino acids. Germline values: CDR1 LNHNV, CDR2 YYDKDF (reference sequence). Trimming cost V 0 bases and J 11 bases; bases outside gene matches: 14. Here the CDR3 DNA reads TGTGCCACCAGCAGAGACCAAGGAGGACAGGGAGCTGGCGCTTTCTTT. Translation gives CATSRDQGGQGAGAFF.

The J gene is TRBJ1-2, the V gene TRBV30, with 8 bases matching TRBD1. Germline loops: CDR1 GTSNPN, CDR2 SVGIG (reference sequence). V shed 0 bases, J shed 3 bases, and the junction held 3 bases outside the gene matches. This CDR3 has 14 residues. CDR3 coding DNA: TGTGCCTGGAGTGTGGGACAGGCTTACTATGGCTACACCTTC. Protein sequence: CAWSVGQAYYGYTF.

This chain links TRBV28 with TRBJ1-3, with D uncertain. Germline V CDR1 and CDR2: MDHEN, SYDVKM. The CDR3 is made up of 14 amino acids. The V and J ends lost 5 bases and 1 base respectively, with 9 bases between them. The CDR3 loop reads CASSPSGSGNTIYF. The CDR3 nucleotides are TGTGCCAGCAGTCCCTCGGGGTCTGGAAACACCATATATTTT. Full variable domain (rest looked up from reference TRBV28 and TRBJ1-3): DVKVTQSSRYLVKRTGEKVFLECVQDMDHENMFWYRQDPGLGLRLIYFSYDVKMKEKGDIPEGYSVSREKKERFSLILESASTNQTSMYLCASSPSGSGNTIYFGEGSWLTVV.

The J gene is TRBJ1-3, the V gene TRBV30; D uncertain. In germline, CDR1 is GTSNPN, CDR2 SVGIG (reference sequence). The CDR3 is 15 residues long. Trimming removed 3 bases at V and 4 bases at J, with 16 bases between. The CDR3 region is CAWREGLVPGNTIYF. CDR3 bases: TGTGCCTGGAGGGAGGGTCTGGTACCCGGAAACACCATATATTTT.

The chain has TRBV6-5 and TRBJ2-6; a possible D gene is TRBD1 (6 bases). Deletions cut 5 bases from V and 2 bases from J, with 10 bases between. This CDR3 contains 15 residues. The germline gives CDR1 MNHEY, CDR2 SVGAGI. The chain's CDR3 is CASSITGPGANVLTF. The CDR3 region has the DNA TGTGCCAGCAGTATAACAGGGCCTGGGGCCAACGTCCTGACTTTC.